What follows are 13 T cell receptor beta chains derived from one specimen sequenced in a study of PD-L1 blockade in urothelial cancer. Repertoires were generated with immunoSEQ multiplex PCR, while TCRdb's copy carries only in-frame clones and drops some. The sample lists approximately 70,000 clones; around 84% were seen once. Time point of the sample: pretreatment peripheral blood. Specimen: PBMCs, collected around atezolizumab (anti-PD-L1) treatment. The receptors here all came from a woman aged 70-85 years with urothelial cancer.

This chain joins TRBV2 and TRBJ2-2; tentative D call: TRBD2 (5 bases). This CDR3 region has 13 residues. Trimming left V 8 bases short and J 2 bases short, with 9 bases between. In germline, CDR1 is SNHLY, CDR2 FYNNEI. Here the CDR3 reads CASWPGNTGELFF. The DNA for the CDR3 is TGTGCCAGCTGGCCGGGAAACACCGGGGAGCTGTTTTTT. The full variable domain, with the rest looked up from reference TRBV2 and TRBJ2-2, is EPEVTQTPSHQVTQMGQEVILRCVPISNHLYFYWYRQILGQKVEFLVSFYNNEISEKSEIFDDQFSVERPDGSNFTLKIRSTKLEDSAMYFCASWPGNTGELFFGEGSRLTVL.

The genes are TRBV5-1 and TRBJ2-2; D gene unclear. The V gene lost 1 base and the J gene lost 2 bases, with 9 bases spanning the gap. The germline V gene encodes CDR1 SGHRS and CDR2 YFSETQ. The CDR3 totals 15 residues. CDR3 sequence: CASSLLTGNTGELFF. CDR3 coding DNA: TGCGCCAGCAGCTTGTTGACTGGCAACACCGGGGAGCTGTTTTTT.

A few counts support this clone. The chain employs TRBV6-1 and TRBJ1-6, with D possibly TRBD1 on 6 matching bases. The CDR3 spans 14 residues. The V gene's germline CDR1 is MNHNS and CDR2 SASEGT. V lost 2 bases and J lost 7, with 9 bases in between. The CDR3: CASSESRGNSPLHF. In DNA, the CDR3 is TGTGCCAGCAGTGAATCGAGGGGGAATTCACCCCTCCACTTT.

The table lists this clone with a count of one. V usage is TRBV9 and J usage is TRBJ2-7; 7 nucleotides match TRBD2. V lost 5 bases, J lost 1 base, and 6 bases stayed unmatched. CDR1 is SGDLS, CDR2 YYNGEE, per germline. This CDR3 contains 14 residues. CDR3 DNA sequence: TGTGCCAGCAGTCCCTTCGGGAGGTCCTACGAGCAGTACTTC. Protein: CASSPFGRSYEQYF.

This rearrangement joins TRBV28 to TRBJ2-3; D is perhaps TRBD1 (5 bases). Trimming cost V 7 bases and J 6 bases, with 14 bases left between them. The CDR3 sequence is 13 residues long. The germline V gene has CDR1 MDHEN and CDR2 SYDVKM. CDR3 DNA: TGTGCCAGCAAGAACCCACACAGGGATACGCAGTATTTT. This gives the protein CASKNPHRDTQYF.

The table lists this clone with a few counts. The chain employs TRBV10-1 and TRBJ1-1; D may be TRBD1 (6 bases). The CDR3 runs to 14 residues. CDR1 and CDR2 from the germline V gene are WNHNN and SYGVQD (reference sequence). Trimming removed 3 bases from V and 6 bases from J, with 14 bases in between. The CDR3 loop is CASSENRARSEAFF. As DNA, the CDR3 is TGCGCCAGCAGTGAAAACAGGGCTAGGTCTGAAGCTTTCTTT.

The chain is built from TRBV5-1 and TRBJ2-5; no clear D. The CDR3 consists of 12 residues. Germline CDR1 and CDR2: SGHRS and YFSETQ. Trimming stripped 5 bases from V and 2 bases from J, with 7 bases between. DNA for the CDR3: TGCGCCAGCAGGTTCAGGCAAGAGACCCAGTACTTC. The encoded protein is CASRFRQETQYF.

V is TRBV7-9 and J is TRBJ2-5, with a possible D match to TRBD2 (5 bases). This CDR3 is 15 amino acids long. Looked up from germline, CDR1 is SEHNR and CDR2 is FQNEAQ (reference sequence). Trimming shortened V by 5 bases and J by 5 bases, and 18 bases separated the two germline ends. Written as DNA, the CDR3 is TGTGCCAGCAGCCGGACCGTTGTGGGGAGCGAGACCCAGTACTTC. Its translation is CASSRTVVGSETQYF. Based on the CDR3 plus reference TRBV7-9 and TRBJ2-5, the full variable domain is DTGVSQNPRHKITKRGQNVTFRCDPISEHNRLYWYRQTLGQGPEFLTYFQNEAQLEKSRLLSDRFSAERPKGSFSTLEIQRTEQGDSAMYLCASSRTVVGSETQYFGPGTRLLVL.

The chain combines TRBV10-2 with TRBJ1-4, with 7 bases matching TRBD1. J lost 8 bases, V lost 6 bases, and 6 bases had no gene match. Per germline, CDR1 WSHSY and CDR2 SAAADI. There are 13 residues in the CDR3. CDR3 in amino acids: CASSGGTVEKLFF. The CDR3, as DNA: TGCGCCAGCAGCGGCGGGACAGTCGAAAAACTGTTTTTT.

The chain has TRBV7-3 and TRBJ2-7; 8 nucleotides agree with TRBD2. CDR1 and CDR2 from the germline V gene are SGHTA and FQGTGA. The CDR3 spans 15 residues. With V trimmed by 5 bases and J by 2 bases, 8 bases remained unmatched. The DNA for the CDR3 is TGTGCCAGCAGCCAGAGGACGGGAGGGCCCTACGAGCAGTACTTC. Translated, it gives CASSQRTGGPYEQYF.

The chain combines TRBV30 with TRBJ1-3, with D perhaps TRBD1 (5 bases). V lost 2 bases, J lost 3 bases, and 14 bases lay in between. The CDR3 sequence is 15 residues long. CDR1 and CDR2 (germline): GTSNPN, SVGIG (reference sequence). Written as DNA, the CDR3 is TGTGCCTGGAGTTCAGGGAACGCAGGTGGAAACACCATATATTTT. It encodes CAWSSGNAGGNTIYF.

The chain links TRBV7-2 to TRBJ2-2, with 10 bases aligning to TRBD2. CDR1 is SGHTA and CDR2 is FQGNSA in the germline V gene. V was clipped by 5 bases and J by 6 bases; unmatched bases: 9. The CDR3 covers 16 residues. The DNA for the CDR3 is TGTGCCAGCAGCCCCGACAGCGGGAGGGCCGCCGGGGAGCTGTTTTTT. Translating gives CASSPDSGRAAGELFF.

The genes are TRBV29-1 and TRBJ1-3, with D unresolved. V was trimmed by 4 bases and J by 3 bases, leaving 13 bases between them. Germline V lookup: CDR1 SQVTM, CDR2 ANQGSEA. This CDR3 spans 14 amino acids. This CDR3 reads CSVALAGFGNTIYF. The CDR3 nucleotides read TGCAGCGTTGCTCTCGCGGGGTTTGGAAACACCATATATTTT.